These 13 T cell receptor beta chains were all obtained from the same sample, sequenced in a study of T cell clonotyping in hematopoietic cell transplantation. Regarding time point: recipient sample about 28 days before transplant, after cytoreduction. Measured with immunoSEQ multiplex PCR; TCRdb has only the in-frame clones, and not every one. The sample consists of about 7,400 clones, 70% to 90% of them appearing once. Sequences were derived from peripheral blood mononuclear cells, sampled before stem cell transplant. These TCRs come from a man between 60 and 70 years old with acute myeloid leukemia. Some clones in this sample may be carry-over from other donors' samples.

V is TRBV5-1 and J is TRBJ2-5, with unresolved D. Per germline, CDR1 SGHRS and CDR2 YFSETQ. The ends were cut back, 3 bases at V and 3 bases at J, with 12 bases in the middle. This CDR3 region has 14 residues. CDR3 amino acids: CASSSRPDKETQYF. CDR3 coding DNA: TGCGCCAGCAGCTCCCGTCCAGATAAAGAGACCCAGTACTTC.

The V gene is TRBV7-6, the J gene TRBJ2-5; the match to TRBD1 covers 8 bases. J gave up 5 bases and V 6 bases, and 11 bases lay outside the gene matches. CDR1 SGHVS and CDR2 FNYEAQ come from the germline V gene. The CDR3 sequence is 15 residues long. The CDR3 region is CASSWGGQGRETQYF. CDR3 DNA: TGTGCCAGCAGTTGGGGAGGACAGGGCCGGGAGACCCAGTACTTC.

The CDR3: CASSTGTASYEQYF. CDR3 nucleotides: TGTGCCAGCAGCACCGGGACAGCATCCTACGAGCAGTACTTC. This chain uses TRBV21-1 with TRBJ2-7; whether TRBD1, the table's D call, matches the DNA was not checked. TRBV21-1 is designated a pseudogene. There are 14 residues in the CDR3.

This clone showed up just once. The V and J genes are TRBV11-2 and TRBJ2-7; 11 nucleotides align to TRBD2. This CDR3 has 15 amino acids. J lost 2 bases, V lost 3 bases, and 3 bases had no gene match. CDR1 and CDR2 (germline): SGHAT, FQNNGV. CDR3 residues: CASSLGLAVTYEQYF. In DNA form, the CDR3 reads TGTGCCAGCAGCTTGGGACTAGCGGTAACCTACGAGCAGTACTTC. Supplemented by reference TRBV11-2 and TRBJ2-7, the full variable domain reads EAGVAQSPRYKIIEKRQSVAFWCNPISGHATLYWYQQILGQGPKLLIQFQNNGVVDDSQLPKDRFSAERLKGVDSTLKIQPAKLEDSAVYLCASSLGLAVTYEQYFGPGTRLTVT.

There are a few counts of this clone. The rearrangement joins TRBV18 to TRBJ2-1, with 7 bases that match TRBD2. The CDR3 extends over 15 amino acids. V gave up 2 bases and J gave up 4 bases; unmatched junction bases: 5. The germline CDR1 and CDR2 sequences are KGHSH and LQKENI. The CDR3 loop is CASSPNGGTYNEQFF. In nucleotides, the CDR3 is TGTGCCAGCTCACCAAACGGGGGGACTTACAATGAGCAGTTCTTC. The variable domain in full, with the rest retrieved from reference TRBV18 and TRBJ2-1, is NAGVMQNPRHLVRRRGQEARLRCSPMKGHSHVYWYRQLPEEGLKFMVYLQKENIIDESGMPKERFSAEFPKEGPSILRIQQVVRGDSAAYFCASSPNGGTYNEQFFGPGTRLTVL.

The V call is TRBV5-1, the J call TRBJ2-1; 9 bases line up with TRBD1. The CDR3 length is 15 residues. The V segment lost 3 bases and the J segment 12 bases; nucleotides outside the gene matches: 13. Looked up from germline, CDR1 is SGHRS and CDR2 is YFSETQ. The CDR3 loop is CASSSGTGLQTAQFF. CDR3 bases: TGCGCCAGCAGCTCCGGGACAGGGCTTCAAACAGCGCAGTTCTTC. The variable domain in full, completed from reference TRBV5-1 and TRBJ2-1, reads KAGVTQTPRYLIKTRGQQVTLSCSPISGHRSVSWYQQTPGQGLQFLFEYFSETQRNKGNFPGRFSGRQFSNSRSEMNVSTLELGDSALYLCASSSGTGLQTAQFFGPGTRLTVL.

This clone has a handful of counts. The chain uses TRBV13 and TRBJ2-2, with 9 bases identical to TRBD2. After removal of 1 base from V and 4 bases from J, the junction contained 4 bases not matched to a gene. Germline CDR1 reads PRHDT; CDR2 reads FYEKMQ (reference sequence). The CDR3 extends over 16 amino acids. CDR3 bases: TGTGCCAGCAGCTTAGATAGCGGGAGAAGCACCGGGGAGCTGTTTTTT. Translation gives CASSLDSGRSTGELFF.

V usage is TRBV27 and J usage is TRBJ2-5; a weak D match, TRBD1 (5 bases). With 8 bases removed from V and 5 bases from J, the gap between germline ends came to 15 bases. In germline, CDR1 is MNHEY, CDR2 SMNVEV (reference sequence). The CDR3 covers 13 residues. The chain's CDR3 is CASSSAGMETQYF. The CDR3, as DNA: TGTGCCAGCTCGTCGGCAGGGATGGAGACCCAGTACTTC.

This clone occurred a few times. This chain connects TRBV27 to TRBJ1-5, with D hard to call. Trimming pared 2 bases from V and 1 base from J, leaving 6 bases between. The CDR3 is made up of 14 amino acids. CDR1 and CDR2 from the germline V gene are MNHEY and SMNVEV (reference sequence). In DNA form, the CDR3 reads TGTGCCAGCAGTTTAATGGGGAGCAATCAGCCCCAGCATTTT. It codes for CASSLMGSNQPQHF.

This clone was counted only a few times. The V gene is TRBV5-1, the J gene TRBJ2-2; 8 bases map to TRBD1. CDR1 is SGHRS and CDR2 is YFSETQ in the germline V gene. Trimming at V came to 5 bases and at J to 2 bases, leaving 5 bases not matched to a gene. The CDR3 is 15 residues long. This CDR3 reads CASRTGTGNTGELFF. CDR3 DNA sequence: TGCGCCAGCAGGACCGGGACAGGAAACACCGGGGAGCTGTTTTTT.

The chain carries TRBV4-2 and TRBJ2-7; D may be TRBD1 or TRBD2 (5 bases each). The CDR3 is made up of 15 amino acids. The germline V and J ends were trimmed by 0 bases and 2 bases, with 11 bases remaining between them. Germline lookup yields CDR1 LGHNA and CDR2 YNFKEQ. The CDR3 region is CASSQDRGRPYEQYF. CDR3 in DNA: TGTGCCAGCAGCCAAGATCGGGGCAGGCCCTACGAGCAGTACTTC.

This chain links TRBV28 with TRBJ2-5; 16 positions match TRBD2. This CDR3 is 17 amino acids long. The V gene end was trimmed by 4 bases and the J gene end by 2 bases; junction bases not matched to a gene: 4. Germline CDR1 MDHEN, CDR2 SYDVKM. The CDR3 loop is CASSSGLAGGRQETQYF. Written as DNA, the CDR3 is TGTGCCAGCAGTTCGGGACTAGCGGGGGGGCGACAAGAGACCCAGTACTTC.

The V call is TRBV5-1, the J call TRBJ2-3; D is uncertain. This CDR3 spans 15 amino acids. Germline V gives CDR1 SGHRS, CDR2 YFSETQ. V lost 0 bases to trimming and J lost 0 bases, with 8 bases between them. The CDR3 nucleotides are TGCGCCAGCAGCTTGGAGGGCGCGAGCACAGATACGCAGTATTTT. Encoded protein: CASSLEGASTDTQYF.